The source of this TCR beta chain is a study of CD8 T cells in Susac syndrome. Study-level results: Regarding the TCR sequencing and HLA analysis, the study admitted that a relatively small number of individuals were involved.

cDNA came from roughly 0.53 to 1 ug RNA primed by random hexamers. Multiplex immunoSEQ PCR targeted 54 Vbeta and 13 Jbeta TCR beta segments. TCRdb used MiXCR to reprocess the immunoSEQ multiplex PCR reads, holding one entry per CDR3 protein. The sample carries about 73,000 distinct CDR3 sequences, about 94% recorded once. It was negative isolation that provided the CD8+ and CD4+ T cells, whereas TEMRA cells were enriched by FACS. Of note for this clonotype: Its antigen is not known.

The sequenced material came from CD8+ T cells from PBMCs. This receptor was identified in a human donor with multiple sclerosis.

The CDR3 DNA reads TGTGCCAGCAGTTACTCGCTAGCGGGATCCTACAATGAGCAGTTCTTC. Protein product: CASSYSLAGSYNEQFF. The chain employs TRBV6-6 and TRBJ2-1; 9 bases map to TRBD2. CDR1 is MNHNY and CDR2 is SVGAGI in the germline V gene (reference sequence). Losses at the gene ends were 0 bases for V and 1 base for J; bases not matched to a gene: 1. The CDR3 length is 16 residues.